This T cell receptor (beta chain) originates from a study of cytomegalovirus exposure and HLA in healthy donors. Both 60 Vbeta primers and 13 Jbeta primers went into the PCR. The assay was immunoSEQ multiplex PCR, and TCRdb's table has in-frame clones only and misses some. The sample table sets out about 32,000 clones. Sequenced sample: PBMCs. This clonotype was sampled from a female donor in good health and CMV-seronegative.

The CDR3 bases are TGTGCCAGCAGTGAAGCAGACAGTGCGGTTCAGCCCCAGCATTTT. Translated: CASSEADSAVQPQHF. The rearrangement links TRBV6-1 to TRBJ1-5; perhaps TRBD1 as D (5 bases). The CDR3 is 15 amino acids. The germline CDR1 and CDR2 sequences are MNHNS and SASEGT. With 0 bases removed from V and 6 bases from J, the gap between germline ends came to 12 bases.